This T cell receptor beta chain appears in the sequencing data of a study of blood T cell repertoires in COVID-19. V lost 3 bases to trimming and J lost 5 bases; unmatched junction nucleotides: 5. The CDR3 sequence is 13 residues long. The V gene's germline CDR1 is GTSNPN and CDR2 SVGIG (reference sequence). Profiled with immunoSEQ multiplex PCR; TCRdb holds only in-frame clones, not every one. The sample has 200,000 to 300,000 clones, about 90% seen once. The TCR was taken from a woman aged 40 to 50 with acute or convalescent COVID-19. V usage is TRBV30 and J usage is TRBJ1-1, with 8 positions matching TRBD1. Sequencing used peripheral blood. The CDR3 DNA sequence: TGTGCCTGGAGCGACAGGGGAGTTACTGAAGCTTTCTTT. Amino acids: CAWSDRGVTEAFF.